Presented here are 4 T cell receptor beta chains from one specimen sequenced in a study of shared clonotypes between healthy human individuals. TCRdb's table, derived via immunoSEQ multiplex PCR, lists solely in-frame clones and lacks some. The top ten hold around 0.35% of the sample, which has under 2.5 million clones, about nine tenths seen once. Sequences were obtained from naive CD4+ T cells from PBMCs. Subset given: CD45RA+ positively selected. Source of these receptors: a man between 18 and 35 years old in good health. Some clones in this sample may be carry-over from other donors' samples.

The gene calls are TRBV7-9 and TRBJ2-3, with TRBD2 identical over 14 bases. This CDR3 spans 18 amino acids. The V gene's germline CDR1 is SEHNR and CDR2 FQNEAQ (reference sequence). Trimming removed 1 base from V and 3 bases from J; junction bases left unmatched: 6. The CDR3 region is CASSLGRLAGGFTDTQYF. For the CDR3, the DNA is TGTGCCAGCAGCTTAGGACGACTAGCGGGAGGGTTTACAGATACGCAGTATTTT.

The rearrangement joins TRBV14 to TRBJ2-5, with TRBD2 matching 12 bases. Germline V gives CDR1 SGHDN, CDR2 FVKESK. The CDR3 has 15 residues. J was trimmed by 7 bases and V by 4 bases; bases with no gene match: 7. The CDR3 DNA sequence: TGTGCCAGCAGCCGGACTAGCGGGGCCGCTGGGACCCAGTACTTC. Amino acid sequence: CASSRTSGAAGTQYF.

The chain has TRBV7-8 and TRBJ2-2; D may be TRBD1 (6 bases). This CDR3 region has 16 residues. V lost 5 bases and J lost 5, with 18 bases in between. Germline-derived CDR1 and CDR2 are SGHVS and FQNEAQ. In DNA, the CDR3 is TGTGCCAGCAGCCCCCTGCAGGGGAAGAGGACCGGGGAGCTGTTTTTT. This gives the protein CASSPLQGKRTGELFF.

This chain joins TRBV7-2 and TRBJ2-5, with 10 bases identical to TRBD1. Germline CDR1 and CDR2: SGHTA and FQGNSA. Trimming at V came to 4 bases and at J to 3 bases, leaving 5 bases not matched to a gene. The CDR3 has 15 amino acids. CDR3 region: CASSSHGTGEETQYF. Here the CDR3 DNA reads TGTGCCAGCAGCTCGCATGGGACAGGGGAAGAGACCCAGTACTTC.